Listed here are 10 T cell receptor beta chains from one sample, sequenced in a study of blood T cell repertoires in COVID-19. The method was immunoSEQ multiplex PCR; TCRdb's version includes in-frame clones alone and lacks a portion of them. Of about 200,000 clones in the sample, over 80% were seen once. The sample consisted of peripheral blood. These receptors were obtained from a human donor in a cohort sampled during active COVID-19.

The chain employs TRBV30 and TRBJ2-7; 9 bases map to TRBD2. Trimming cost V 4 bases and J 6 bases; bases outside gene matches: 7. The CDR3 is 13 amino acids. CDR1 is GTSNPN and CDR2 is SVGIG in the germline V gene (reference sequence). Written as DNA, the CDR3 is TGTGCCTGGAAGGCGGGAGGGCCTCGCGAGCAGTACTTC. The encoded protein is CAWKAGGPREQYF.

The chain has TRBV7-9 and TRBJ1-1; 7 nucleotides align to TRBD1. V lost 5 bases and J lost 0; bases outside the gene matches: 6. CDR1 and CDR2 from the germline V gene are SEHNR and FQNEAQ (reference sequence). The CDR3 runs to 15 residues. CDR3 DNA: TGTGCCAGCAGCCCTCAGACAGGGTTGAACACTGAAGCTTTCTTT. It encodes CASSPQTGLNTEAFF. Based on the CDR3 plus reference TRBV7-9 and TRBJ1-1, the full variable domain is DTGVSQNPRHKITKRGQNVTFRCDPISEHNRLYWYRQTLGQGPEFLTYFQNEAQLEKSRLLSDRFSAERPKGSFSTLEIQRTEQGDSAMYLCASSPQTGLNTEAFFGQGTRLTVV.

This sequence joins TRBV5-1 and TRBJ2-1; 8 bases match TRBD2. Germline values: CDR1 SGHRS, CDR2 YFSETQ. V dropped 4 bases and J dropped 6; count of bases not matched to a gene: 9. This CDR3 contains 15 residues. The CDR3 sequence: CASSASGSVVNEQFF. The CDR3 DNA is TGCGCCAGCAGCGCCAGCGGGAGTGTCGTCAATGAGCAGTTCTTC.

This chain uses TRBV6-2 or TRBV6-3 with TRBJ1-6, with D unclear. Germline V CDR1 and CDR2: MNHEY, SVGEGT. The CDR3 has 17 residues. Trimming pared 6 bases from V and 7 bases from J, leaving 22 bases between. CDR3 DNA sequence: TGTGCCAGCAGCCCTAGGAGCACCTCGATAACCAATTCACCCCTCCACTTT. The encoded protein is CASSPRSTSITNSPLHF.

Only a few counts were recorded for this clone. The chain joins TRBV5-4 to TRBJ1-2, with 11 positions matching TRBD1. The CDR3 totals 17 residues. CDR1 and CDR2 (germline): SGHNT, YYREEE (reference sequence). V shed 4 bases, J shed 4 bases, and the junction held 12 bases outside the gene matches. CDR3 coding DNA: TGTGCCAGCAGCCTGGGGACAGGGGGAATCCTCAGCTATGGCTACACCTTC. This gives the protein CASSLGTGGILSYGYTF.

This chain joins TRBV7-8 and TRBJ1-2; D ambiguous. Germline-derived CDR1 and CDR2 are SGHVS and FQNEAQ. Trimming cost V 5 bases and J 4 bases, with 14 bases left between them. The CDR3 spans 14 residues. CDR3 DNA: TGTGCCAGCAGCGCCCGTGAGGGCGGCTATGGCTACACCTTC. It codes for CASSAREGGYGYTF.

J is TRBJ2-1 and V is TRBV5-1; the match to TRBD2 covers 8 bases. Germline CDR1 is SGHRS and CDR2 is YFSETQ. The CDR3 consists of 15 residues. The V and J ends lost 2 bases and 6 bases, in that order; junction bases with no gene match: 7. The CDR3 DNA reads TGCGCCAGCAGCTTACCGGGACTAGGTGGCAATGAGCAGTTCTTC. This encodes CASSLPGLGGNEQFF. Variable domain in full (rest from reference TRBV5-1 and TRBJ2-1): KAGVTQTPRYLIKTRGQQVTLSCSPISGHRSVSWYQQTPGQGLQFLFEYFSETQRNKGNFPGRFSGRQFSNSRSEMNVSTLELGDSALYLCASSLPGLGGNEQFFGPGTRLTVL.

This clone was seen only a few times. The chain links TRBV7-9 to TRBJ2-7, with TRBD1 matching 8 bases. The CDR3 consists of 13 residues. Per germline, CDR1 SEHNR and CDR2 FQNEAQ (reference sequence). Trimming took 4 bases from V and 4 from J; bases not matched to a gene: 3. In nucleotides, the CDR3 is TGTGCCAGCAGCTCCTACAGGGGGTACGAGCAGTACTTC. This codes for CASSSYRGYEQYF. Supplemented by reference TRBV7-9 and TRBJ2-7, the full variable domain reads DTGVSQNPRHKITKRGQNVTFRCDPISEHNRLYWYRQTLGQGPEFLTYFQNEAQLEKSRLLSDRFSAERPKGSFSTLEIQRTEQGDSAMYLCASSSYRGYEQYFGPGTRLTVT.

V is TRBV4-3 and J is TRBJ1-2, with TRBD1 matching over 9 bases. Germline V gene data show CDR1 as LGHNA and CDR2 as YSLEER. The CDR3 covers 16 residues. Trimming cost V 1 base and J 6 bases; bases outside gene matches: 9. The CDR3 is CASSQGGTGSKDGYTF. Written as DNA, the CDR3 is TGCGCCAGCAGCCAAGGGGGGACAGGGAGTAAGGATGGCTACACCTTC.

This clone was seen only a few times. V is TRBV7-9 and J is TRBJ1-5; no firm D call. The CDR3 consists of 12 residues. V was trimmed by 1 base and J by 5 bases, leaving 3 bases between them. Germline CDR1 and CDR2: SEHNR and FQNEAQ (reference sequence). The CDR3 is CASSLVDQPQHF. CDR3 DNA sequence: TGTGCCAGCAGCTTAGTCGATCAGCCCCAGCATTTT. The variable domain in full, completed from reference TRBV7-9 and TRBJ1-5, reads DTGVSQNPRHKITKRGQNVTFRCDPISEHNRLYWYRQTLGQGPEFLTYFQNEAQLEKSRLLSDRFSAERPKGSFSTLEIQRTEQGDSAMYLCASSLVDQPQHFGDGTRLSIL.